These 7 T cell receptor beta chains were all obtained from the same sample, sequenced in a study of T-cell reconstitution after alpha-beta-depleted transplantation in children (dated by TCRdb to the mid-2010s). The sample's treatment or condition, from its label and the paper: allogeneic hematopoietic cell transplantation with graft depleted of TCRalphabeta T cells and CD19 B cells. The method was PCR. Data came from an Illumina HiSeq 2500. Molecular barcoding was employed in the preparation of TCR libraries, with unique molecular identifiers being used to normalize TCRbeta repertoire quantification. Using fastp trimming at Q25 and MiXCR clonotype assembly, TCRdb reanalyzed the public sequencing data and kept in-frame beta chains. Entries that share a CDR3 protein sequence are merged under the most common genes and DNA. The sample table contains more than 100,000 distinct CDR3 sequences; only one count was recorded for under 30% of them. The ten top clones hold over 9.5% of the sample.

The sequences come from PBMCs, mostly from graft donor cells, collected 180 days after TCRalphabeta/CD19-depleted stem cell transplant. The receptors come from a male patient between 2 and 10 years old who had a stem cell transplant for chronic granulomatous disease, so the T cells may come from the graft donor.

This clonotype was detected a few times. The genes are TRBV5-1 and TRBJ2-5; 10 bases line up with TRBD1. This CDR3 has 15 residues. V was clipped by 4 bases and J by 5 bases; unmatched bases: 8. Germline V gene lookup returns CDR1 SGHRS and CDR2 YFSETQ. The CDR3 protein is CASSGDRGQGETQYF. The DNA of the CDR3 is TGCGCCAGCAGCGGGGACAGGGGTCAAGGGGAGACCCAGTACTTC.

This clonotype has at least ten counts. The V and J genes are TRBV20-1 and TRBJ2-5; a weak D match, TRBD1 (6 bases). Trimming stripped 3 bases from V and 3 bases from J, with 14 bases between. The CDR3 has 14 amino acids. Per germline, CDR1 DFQATT and CDR2 SNEGSKA (reference sequence). The CDR3 loop reads CSASEWTEEETQYF. In DNA form, the CDR3 reads TGCAGTGCTAGCGAATGGACAGAGGAAGAGACCCAGTACTTC.

The chain carries TRBV5-1 and TRBJ2-5, with 15 bases matching TRBD2. Germline assignment: CDR1 SGHRS and CDR2 YFSETQ. There are 20 residues in the CDR3. The junction had 17 bases not matched to a gene; V was cut back by 3 bases and J by 5 bases. CDR3 region: CASSSEPTGTSGRIWETQYF. The CDR3 DNA reads TGCGCCAGCAGCTCAGAGCCAACCGGGACTAGCGGGAGGATCTGGGAGACCCAGTACTTC. The full variable domain, with the rest looked up from reference TRBV5-1 and TRBJ2-5, is KAGVTQTPRYLIKTRGQQVTLSCSPISGHRSVSWYQQTPGQGLQFLFEYFSETQRNKGNFPGRFSGRQFSNSRSEMNVSTLELGDSALYLCASSSEPTGTSGRIWETQYFGPGTRLLVL.

This clonotype was detected many times. The chain joins TRBV20-1 to TRBJ2-3; the match to TRBD2 covers 9 bases. The CDR3 spans 16 residues. From germline, CDR1 is DFQATT and CDR2 SNEGSKA (reference sequence). V lost 1 base and J lost 6; bases outside the gene matches: 11. CDR3 sequence: CSARVPLAGAVDTQYF. The DNA of the CDR3 is TGCAGTGCTAGAGTTCCCTTAGCGGGAGCTGTCGATACGCAGTATTTT.

The chain employs TRBV28 and TRBJ2-2; D possibly corresponds to TRBD1 (5 bases). The CDR3 loop spans 14 amino acids. Trimming cost V 5 bases and J 5 bases, with 12 bases left between them. Germline loops: CDR1 MDHEN, CDR2 SYDVKM. DNA for the CDR3: TGTGCCAGCAGTCCCTGGGCAGGGACCGGGGAGCTGTTTTTT. It translates to CASSPWAGTGELFF.

This chain uses TRBV12-3 or TRBV12-4 with TRBJ2-3; the D is unclear. There are 11 residues in the CDR3. V was clipped by 6 bases and J by 3 bases, with 4 bases between them. The CDR3 loop is CASSKTDTQYF. In nucleotides, the CDR3 is TGTGCCAGCAGCAAAACAGATACGCAGTATTTT.

Ten or more counts support this clonotype. This chain links TRBV29-1 with TRBJ2-7; TRBD1 agrees at 11 bases. The germline V gene has CDR1 SQVTM and CDR2 ANQGSEA. Trimming took 6 bases from V and 4 from J; bases not matched to a gene: 5. The CDR3 totals 13 residues. CDR3 amino acids: CSVPGQGVYEQYF. The CDR3 DNA sequence: TGCAGCGTCCCGGGACAGGGGGTGTACGAGCAGTACTTC.